A selection of T cell receptor beta chains follows, all from one sample in a study of memory CD4+ T cells and cytomegalovirus serostatus. Produced via immunoSEQ multiplex PCR; TCRdb's table is partial and in-frame only. The sample shows 50,000 or so clones, 70% to 85% of them seen only once. The sequenced sample consisted of memory CD4+ T cells from blood. The receptors were sampled from an adult in good health and CMV-seronegative. The CDR3 runs from the conserved cysteine through the conserved F or W. D genes are given only for firm matches. Only part of the rows carry a size: once, few, many, or a class if the clone is expanded.

d_call	clone_size	v_call	j_call	cdr3_length	cdr3_aa	cdr3_nt
NA	NA	TRBV30	TRBJ1-6	11	CAWGGTGPLHF	TGTGCCTGGGGGGGGACGGGGCCCCTCCACTTT
NA	NA	TRBV5-1	TRBJ2-3	15	CASSLEGRTTDTQYF	TGCGCCAGCAGCTTGGAAGGCAGAACTACAGATACGCAGTATTTT
NA	NA	TRBV5-6	TRBJ1-2	14	CASSWSGANYGYTF	TGTGCCAGCAGCTGGTCAGGAGCTAACTATGGCTACACCTTC
NA	few	TRBV5-6	TRBJ1-2	13	CASSSWVNYGYTF	TGTGCCAGCAGCTCTTGGGTTAACTATGGCTACACCTTC
NA	NA	TRBV18	TRBJ2-7	13	CASSPKQGYEQYF	TGTGCCAGCTCTCCGAAACAAGGCTACGAGCAGTACTTC
NA	NA	TRBV5-1	TRBJ1-1	14	CASSLSTVNTEAFF	TGCGCCAGCAGCTTGAGTACAGTTAACACTGAAGCTTTCTTT
NA	NA	TRBV18	TRBJ1-3	15	CASSSTGFSGNTIYF	TGTGCCAGCTCTTCCACAGGGTTCTCTGGAAACACCATATATTTT
NA	NA	TRBV9	TRBJ2-2	13	CASSTGNTGELFF	TGTGCCAGCAGTACAGGGAACACCGGGGAGCTGTTTTTT
TRBD1	once	TRBV4-3	TRBJ2-7	16	CASSHGPGQGAEEQYF	TGCGCCAGCAGCCACGGGCCGGGACAGGGGGCAGAAGAGCAGTACTTC
NA	NA	TRBV5-6	TRBJ2-5	17	CASSLGRGRGSQETQYF	TGTGCCAGCAGCTTGGGGCGGGGTAGGGGCTCCCAAGAGACCCAGTACTTC
TRBD1	NA	TRBV13	TRBJ2-4	14	CASRRTGSKNIQYF	TGTGCCAGCAGAAGGACAGGGAGTAAAAACATTCAGTACTTC
TRBD2	once	TRBV10-3	TRBJ2-3	16	CAISKAASGDTDTQYF	TGTGCCATCAGTAAAGCGGCCAGCGGGGACACAGATACGCAGTATTTT
NA	NA	TRBV14	TRBJ1-5	15	CASRRTEDSNQPQHF	TGTGCCAGCAGACGGACAGAAGATAGCAATCAGCCCCAGCATTTT
NA	few	TRBV2	TRBJ1-2	13	CASSETGGLGYTF	TGTGCCAGCAGTGAAACGGGGGGGCTTGGCTACACCTTC
TRBD1	NA	TRBV11-2	TRBJ2-7	14	CASSRNRGPYEQYF	TGTGCCAGCAGCAGAAACAGGGGGCCCTACGAGCAGTACTTC
NA	NA	TRBV27	TRBJ1-5	15	CASSLGIGSNQPQHF	TGTGCCAGCAGCCTGGGGATTGGGAGCAATCAGCCCCAGCATTTT
NA	NA	TRBV28	TRBJ1-1	14	CASSGGTLNTEAFF	TGTGCCAGCAGCGGAGGGACACTGAACACTGAAGCTTTCTTT
NA	NA	TRBV6-1	TRBJ2-7	12	CASSVQGYEQYF	TGTGCCAGCAGTGTCCAGGGTTACGAGCAGTACTTC
NA	NA	TRBV30	TRBJ1-3	13	CAWFSYSGNTIYF	TGTGCCTGGTTTTCCTACTCTGGAAACACCATATATTTT
NA	NA	TRBV19	TRBJ2-7	15	CASSIDLKAAYEQYF	TGTGCCAGTAGTATAGATCTGAAGGCCGCCTACGAGCAGTACTTC
NA	once	TRBV4-3	TRBJ1-5	13	CASSQGGNQPQHF	TGCGCCAGCAGCCAAGGGGGGAATCAGCCCCAGCATTTT
NA	NA	TRBV6-1	TRBJ1-4	14	CASSTGTTNEKLFF	TGTGCCAGCAGTACAGGGACGACTAATGAAAAACTGTTTTTT
TRBD2	NA	TRBV10-2	TRBJ2-5	15	CASSEYSGGQETQYF	TGCGCCAGCAGTGAATATAGCGGGGGCCAAGAGACCCAGTACTTC
NA	NA	TRBV25-1	TRBJ2-7	13	CASSRQSSYEQYF	TGTGCCAGCAGCCGGCAGTCCTCCTACGAGCAGTACTTC
TRBD2	NA	TRBV6-6	TRBJ2-1	16	CASSPAGGSIYNEQFF	TGTGCCAGCAGTCCCGCGGGGGGATCTATATACAATGAGCAGTTCTTC
TRBD1	NA	TRBV2	TRBJ1-1	14	CASSKGQGNTEAFF	TGTGCCAGCAGTAAGGGACAGGGGAACACTGAAGCTTTCTTT
TRBD1	NA	TRBV6-1	TRBJ1-5	14	CASREGAIFEPQHF	TGTGCCAGCAGGGAGGGGGCTATCTTTGAGCCCCAGCATTTT
TRBD1	NA	TRBV7-9	TRBJ2-7	14	CASSSGQGVWEQYF	TGTGCCAGCAGCTCGGGACAGGGTGTGTGGGAGCAGTACTTC
NA	once	TRBV7-7	TRBJ2-2	13	CASSLGNTGELFF	TGTGCCAGCAGCTTGGGAAACACCGGGGAGCTGTTTTTT
TRBD1	NA	TRBV5-4	TRBJ1-2	13	CASSLKTGNGYTF	TGTGCCAGCAGCTTGAAGACAGGGAATGGCTACACCTTC
NA	few	TRBV6-5	TRBJ1-6	15	CASSYSGDGYSPLHF	TGTGCCAGCAGTTACTCTGGGGACGGCTATTCACCCCTCCACTTT
NA	NA	TRBV5-1	TRBJ1-3	15	CASSDFREAGNTIYF	TGCGCCAGCAGCGACTTCAGGGAAGCTGGAAACACCATATATTTT
NA	NA	TRBV5-1	TRBJ2-6	14	CASSTGSGANVLTF	TGCGCCAGCAGCACAGGGTCTGGGGCCAACGTCCTGACTTTC
NA	NA	TRBV5-1	TRBJ2-3	14	CASSLGGDTDTQYF	TGCGCCAGCAGCTTGGGAGGGGACACAGATACGCAGTATTTT
TRBD1	NA	TRBV18	TRBJ2-5	15	CASSPPTGGRETQYF	TGTGCCAGCTCACCACCGACAGGGGGAAGGGAGACCCAGTACTTC
NA	NA	TRBV29-1	TRBJ2-1	12	CSAPRDSYEQFF	TGCAGCGCCCCCCGGGACTCCTATGAGCAGTTCTTC
NA	few	TRBV13	TRBJ1-3	14	CASSARDSGNTIYF	TGTGCCAGCAGCGCCAGGGACTCTGGAAACACCATATATTTT
NA	NA	TRBV6-6	TRBJ1-2	11	CASSTGGGYTF	TGTGCCAGCAGTACGGGTGGCGGCTACACCTTC
TRBD1	NA	TRBV5-5	TRBJ1-2	18	CASSRTIRDRVLAVGYTF	TGTGCCAGCAGTAGGACGATCCGAGACAGGGTGTTGGCCGTGGGCTACACCTTC
NA	NA	TRBV5-4	TRBJ2-2	15	CASSFSGPNTGELFF	TGTGCCAGCAGCTTTAGCGGCCCGAACACCGGGGAGCTGTTTTTT
NA	once	TRBV6-5	TRBJ1-5	15	CASSYSGRGDQPQHF	TGTGCCAGCAGTTACTCGGGCAGGGGAGATCAGCCCCAGCATTTT
NA	NA	TRBV18	TRBJ1-5	15	CASSPGGGAAQPQHF	TGTGCCAGCTCACCAGGTGGGGGGGCAGCTCAGCCCCAGCATTTT
TRBD1	NA	TRBV15	TRBJ2-1	15	CATSRGGQGINEQFF	TGTGCCACCAGCAGAGGCGGACAGGGAATCAATGAGCAGTTCTTC
NA	NA	TRBV11-2	TRBJ2-1	14	CASSSVKQGYEQFF	TGTGCCAGCAGCTCGGTTAAACAGGGCTACGAGCAGTTCTTC
NA	NA	TRBV6-1	TRBJ2-2	14	CASRRPTNTGELFF	TGTGCCAGCAGACGACCGACGAACACCGGGGAGCTGTTTTTT
NA	NA	TRBV29-1	TRBJ1-1	13	CSVSGQGSFEAFF	TGCAGCGTTAGCGGGCAGGGGTCGTTTGAAGCTTTCTTT
NA	NA	TRBV19	TRBJ1-5	13	CASGGNSNQPQHF	TGTGCCAGTGGAGGGAATAGCAATCAGCCCCAGCATTTT
TRBD1	NA	TRBV27	TRBJ2-5	14	CASSRDSRQETQYF	TGTGCCAGCAGTAGGGACAGTCGACAAGAGACCCAGTACTTC
TRBD1	NA	TRBV6-1	TRBJ1-1	14	CASSPGQMNTEAFF	TGTGCCAGCAGCCCGGGACAGATGAACACTGAAGCTTTCTTT
NA	NA	TRBV4-1	TRBJ2-7	15	CASSQESGEYYEQYF	TGCGCCAGCAGCCAAGAGTCTGGCGAATACTACGAGCAGTACTTC
NA	NA	TRBV28	TRBJ1-2	13	CASSLPGVYGYTF	TGTGCCAGCAGTCTCCCGGGCGTCTATGGCTACACCTTC
NA	NA	TRBV6-6	TRBJ2-7	15	CASSAPGASSYEQYF	TGTGCCAGCAGTGCCCCAGGAGCAAGCTCCTACGAGCAGTACTTC
NA	few	TRBV5-1	TRBJ1-2	16	CASSFGGREFHYGYTF	TGCGCCAGCAGCTTCGGAGGCAGGGAATTCCATTATGGCTACACCTTC
NA	NA	TRBV2	TRBJ1-1	16	CASSEGGRVVNTEAFF	TGTGCCAGCAGTGAAGGGGGCCGGGTCGTCAACACTGAAGCTTTCTTT
NA	NA	TRBV19	TRBJ1-5	16	CASSIVKVLVNQPQHF	TGTGCCAGTAGTATAGTGAAAGTCCTTGTAAATCAGCCCCAGCATTTT